This TCR beta chain was identified in a study of T cell responses to AZD1222 COVID-19 vaccine. Study information: Some second doses came at about 4 weeks and others at about 12 weeks; these were pooled.

The V end lost 2 bases, the J end lost 2 bases, and 10 bases lay between the germline ends. Germline V gene sequence: CDR1 SGHTA, CDR2 FQGNSA. The CDR3 totals 14 residues. Data came from immunoSEQ multiplex PCR; TCRdb stores just in-frame clones and leaves some out. The sample contains roughly 130,000 clones, 88% of which appear only once. Overall study findings and caveats: Regions 160-218 and 743-854 held dominance among vaccine-associated CD4 TCRs, which spanned spike. White British people made up most donors, females outnumbered males, and clonal diversity was possibly underestimated.

Points on this clone: The antigen remains undetermined.

The chain has TRBV7-2 and TRBJ2-7; the D is unclear. This clonotype was obtained from an adult in good health. This sample comprised peripheral blood, obtained on day 0 of AZD1222 vaccination. The CDR3: CASSLSGSPYEQYF. CDR3 nucleotide sequence: TGTGCCAGCAGCTTAAGTGGGTCGCCCTACGAGCAGTACTTC.